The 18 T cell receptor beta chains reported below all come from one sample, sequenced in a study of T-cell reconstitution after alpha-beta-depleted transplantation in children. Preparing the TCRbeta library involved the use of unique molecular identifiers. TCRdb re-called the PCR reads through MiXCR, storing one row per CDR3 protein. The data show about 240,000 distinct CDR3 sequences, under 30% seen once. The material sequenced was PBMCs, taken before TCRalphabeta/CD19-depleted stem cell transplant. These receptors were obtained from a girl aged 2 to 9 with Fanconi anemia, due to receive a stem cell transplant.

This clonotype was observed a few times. CDR3 sequence (DNA): TGCAGCGTTGATTCTAGCGGGGATTCCTACGAGCAGTACTTC. Encoded protein: CSVDSSGDSYEQYF. This sequence joins TRBV29-1 and TRBJ2-7; 9 bases line up with TRBD2. Germline CDR1 and CDR2: SQVTM and ANQGSEA. The CDR3 is 14 residues long. V lost 3 bases and J lost 1; bases outside the gene matches: 4.

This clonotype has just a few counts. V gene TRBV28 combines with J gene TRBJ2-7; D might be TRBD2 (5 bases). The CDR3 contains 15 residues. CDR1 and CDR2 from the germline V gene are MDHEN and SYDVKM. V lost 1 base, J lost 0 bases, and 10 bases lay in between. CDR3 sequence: CASSLSQEASYEQYF. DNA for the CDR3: TGTGCCAGCAGTTTATCCCAGGAGGCCTCCTACGAGCAGTACTTC.

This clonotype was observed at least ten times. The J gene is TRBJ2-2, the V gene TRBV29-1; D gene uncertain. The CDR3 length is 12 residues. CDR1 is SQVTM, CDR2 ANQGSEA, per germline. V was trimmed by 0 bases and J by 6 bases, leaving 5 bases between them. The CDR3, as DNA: TGCAGCGTTGAAGACCTCCCCGGGGAGCTGTTTTTT. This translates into CSVEDLPGELFF.

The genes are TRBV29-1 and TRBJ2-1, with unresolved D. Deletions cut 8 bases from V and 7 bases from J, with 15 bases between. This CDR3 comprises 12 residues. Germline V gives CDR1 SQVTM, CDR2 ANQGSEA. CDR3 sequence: CSSRIRTNEQFF. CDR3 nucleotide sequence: TGCAGCTCCCGAATCAGGACGAATGAGCAGTTCTTC.

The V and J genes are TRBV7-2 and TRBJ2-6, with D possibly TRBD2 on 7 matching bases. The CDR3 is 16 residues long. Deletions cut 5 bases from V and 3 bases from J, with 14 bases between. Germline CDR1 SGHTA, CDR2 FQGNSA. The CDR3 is CASSLGGGLGANVLTF. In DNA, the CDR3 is TGTGCCAGCAGCCTAGGGGGGGGGCTTGGGGCCAACGTCCTGACTTTC.

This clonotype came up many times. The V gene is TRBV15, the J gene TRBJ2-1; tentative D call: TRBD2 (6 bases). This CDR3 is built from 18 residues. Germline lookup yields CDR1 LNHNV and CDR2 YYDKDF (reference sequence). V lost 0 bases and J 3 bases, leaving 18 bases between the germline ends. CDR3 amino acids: CATSRDKLWEEDYNEQFF. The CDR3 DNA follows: TGTGCCACCAGCAGAGATAAGCTCTGGGAGGAGGACTACAATGAGCAGTTCTTC.

The CDR3 here is CASSPRLREIHNEQFF. The CDR3 DNA sequence: TGTGCCAGCAGCCCAAGACTCCGGGAAATTCACAATGAGCAGTTCTTC. The chain links TRBV11-1 to TRBJ2-1, with D perhaps matching TRBD2 (5 bases). There are 16 residues in the CDR3. Trimming removed 5 bases at V and 5 bases at J, with 19 bases between. Germline CDR1 SGHAT, CDR2 FQDESV (reference sequence).

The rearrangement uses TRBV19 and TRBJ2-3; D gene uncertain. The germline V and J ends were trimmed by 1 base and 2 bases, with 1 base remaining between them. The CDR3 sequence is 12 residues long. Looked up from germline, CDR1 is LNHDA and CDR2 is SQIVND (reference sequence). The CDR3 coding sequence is TGTGCCAGTAGTATAGCCACAGATACGCAGTATTTT. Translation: CASSIATDTQYF.

This CDR3 is CASSFLAVHSGANVLTF. The CDR3 DNA follows: TGTGCCAGCAGTTTTTTGGCCGTACACTCTGGGGCCAACGTCCTGACTTTC. The chain has TRBV28 and TRBJ2-6; D uncertain. Germline V lookup: CDR1 MDHEN, CDR2 SYDVKM. With 3 bases removed from V and 0 bases from J, the gap between germline ends came to 12 bases. This CDR3 is built from 17 residues.

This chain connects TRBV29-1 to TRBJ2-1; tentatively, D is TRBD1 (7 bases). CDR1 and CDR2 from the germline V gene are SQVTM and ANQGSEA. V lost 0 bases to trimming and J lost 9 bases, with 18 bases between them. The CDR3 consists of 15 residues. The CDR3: CSVEEEGTEGIEQFF. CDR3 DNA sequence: TGCAGCGTTGAAGAGGAGGGGACAGAAGGAATTGAGCAGTTCTTC.

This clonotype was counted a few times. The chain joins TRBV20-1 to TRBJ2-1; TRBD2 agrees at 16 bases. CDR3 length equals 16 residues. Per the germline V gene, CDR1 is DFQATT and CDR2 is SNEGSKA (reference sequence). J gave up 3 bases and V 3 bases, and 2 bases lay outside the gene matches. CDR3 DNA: TGCAGTGCTAGTGGGACTAGCGGGAGGGTCTACAATGAGCAGTTCTTC. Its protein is CSASGTSGRVYNEQFF.

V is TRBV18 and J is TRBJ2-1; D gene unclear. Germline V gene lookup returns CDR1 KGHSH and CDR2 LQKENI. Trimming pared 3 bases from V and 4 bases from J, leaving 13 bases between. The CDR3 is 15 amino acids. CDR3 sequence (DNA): TGTGCCAGCTCACCGCCGGGTCCTACTTACAATGAGCAGTTCTTC. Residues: CASSPPGPTYNEQFF.

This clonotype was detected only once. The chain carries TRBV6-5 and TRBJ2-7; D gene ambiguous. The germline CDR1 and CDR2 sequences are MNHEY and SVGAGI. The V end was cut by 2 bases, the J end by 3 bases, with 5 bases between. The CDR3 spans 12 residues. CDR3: CASSYNNYEQYF. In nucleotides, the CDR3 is TGTGCCAGCAGTTACAACAACTACGAGCAGTACTTC.

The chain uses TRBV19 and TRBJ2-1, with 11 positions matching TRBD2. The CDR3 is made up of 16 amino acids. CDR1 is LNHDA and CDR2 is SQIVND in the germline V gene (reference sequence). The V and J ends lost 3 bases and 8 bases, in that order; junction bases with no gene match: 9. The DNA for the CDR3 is TGTGCCAGTAGTATTACTAGCGGGAGAAGTGCAGATGAGCAGTTCTTC. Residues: CASSITSGRSADEQFF.

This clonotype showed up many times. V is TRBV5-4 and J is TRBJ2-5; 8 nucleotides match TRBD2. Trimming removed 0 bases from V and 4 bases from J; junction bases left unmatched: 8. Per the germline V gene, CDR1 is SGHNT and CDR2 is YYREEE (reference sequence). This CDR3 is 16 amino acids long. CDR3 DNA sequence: TGTGCCAGCAGCTTGGGACCGACTAGCGTCACAGAGACCCAGTACTTC. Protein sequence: CASSLGPTSVTETQYF.

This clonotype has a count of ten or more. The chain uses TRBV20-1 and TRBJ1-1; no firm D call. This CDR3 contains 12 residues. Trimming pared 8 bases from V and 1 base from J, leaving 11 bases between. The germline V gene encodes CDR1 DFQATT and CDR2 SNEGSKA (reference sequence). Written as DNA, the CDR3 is TGCAGTATTGAGAGGCAGAACACTGAAGCTTTCTTT. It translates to CSIERQNTEAFF.

As DNA, the CDR3 is TGCGCCAGCAGTTTTAAGCTAGCGGGAGGGCCGGGTGAGCAGTTCTTC. Amino acids: CASSFKLAGGPGEQFF. This chain links TRBV5-1 with TRBJ2-1; 12 bases match TRBD2. The CDR3 is 16 amino acids. Trimming removed 5 bases from V and 9 bases from J; junction bases left unmatched: 12. CDR1 is SGHRS, CDR2 YFSETQ, per germline.

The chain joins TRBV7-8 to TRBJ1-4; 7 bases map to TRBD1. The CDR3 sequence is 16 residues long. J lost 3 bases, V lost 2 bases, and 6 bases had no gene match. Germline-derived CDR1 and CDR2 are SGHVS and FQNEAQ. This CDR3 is CASSLFERGPNEKLFF. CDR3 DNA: TGTGCCAGCAGCTTATTTGAAAGGGGGCCTAATGAAAAACTGTTTTTT.